The 14 T cell receptor beta chains given below trace back to one sample, sequenced in a study of T cells in tumors after PD-1 blockade. Data came from immunoSEQ multiplex PCR; TCRdb stores just in-frame clones and leaves some out. The top ten clones hold 13% of a sample with 55,000 to 70,000 clones, around 77% of them seen once. This specimen consisted of PBMCs, obtained before anti-PD-1 treatment. The receptors derive from a human donor with basal cell carcinoma.

This clone was picked up a small number of times. This chain links TRBV5-5 with TRBJ2-4; TRBD2 might be the D (6 bases). Trimming removed 4 bases from V and 0 bases from J, with 14 bases in between. Germline values: CDR1 SGHKS, CDR2 YYEKEE (reference sequence). The CDR3 extends over 16 amino acids. This CDR3 reads CASSLGTAIAKNIQYF. Written as DNA, the CDR3 is TGTGCCAGCAGCCTCGGGACTGCAATAGCCAAAAACATTCAGTACTTC.

This rearrangement joins TRBV6-6 to TRBJ2-2, with D possibly matching TRBD1 (5 bases). Germline V CDR1 and CDR2: MNHNY, SVGAGI (reference sequence). The CDR3 consists of 15 residues. Trimming pared 6 bases from V and 2 bases from J, leaving 13 bases between. This CDR3 reads CASRYTGRNTGELFF. Here the CDR3 DNA reads TGTGCCAGCAGGTATACAGGAAGAAACACCGGGGAGCTGTTTTTT.

This clone appeared many times. V gene TRBV29-1 combines with J gene TRBJ1-1, with D perhaps TRBD1 (5 bases). This CDR3 contains 14 residues. V lost 1 base, J lost 8 bases, and 17 bases lay in between. CDR1 SQVTM and CDR2 ANQGSEA come from the germline V gene. This CDR3 is CSVEASGLLTEAFF. In DNA, the CDR3 is TGCAGCGTTGAAGCCTCGGGACTCCTGACCGAAGCTTTCTTT.

The chain joins TRBV12-3 or TRBV12-4 to TRBJ2-7; no clear D gene. V gave up 4 bases and J gave up 3 bases, with 10 bases separating them. The CDR3 is 13 amino acids. The CDR3 loop reads CASSSSQLYEQYF. As DNA, the CDR3 is TGTGCCAGCAGTTCATCACAACTCTACGAGCAGTACTTC.

This chain uses TRBV19 with TRBJ2-5; D might be TRBD1 (6 bases). The ends were cut back, 5 bases at V and 5 bases at J, with 18 bases in the middle. The V gene's germline CDR1 is LNHDA and CDR2 SQIVND (reference sequence). The CDR3 covers 15 residues. This CDR3 reads CASSASGAPLETQYF. The CDR3 DNA follows: TGTGCCAGTAGTGCCTCAGGGGCCCCCCTGGAGACCCAGTACTTC.

V and J are TRBV11-2 and TRBJ2-1; 8 bases map to TRBD2. Germline CDR1 is SGHAT and CDR2 is FQNNGV. The V gene end was trimmed by 2 bases and the J gene end by 0 bases; junction bases not matched to a gene: 9. The CDR3 is 18 residues long. CDR3 residues: CASSLRITGGSSYNEQFF. In DNA, the CDR3 is TGTGCCAGCAGCTTACGGATTACGGGGGGGAGCTCCTACAATGAGCAGTTCTTC.

V and J are TRBV5-5 and TRBJ1-4; 7 bases align to TRBD1. CDR3 size: 15 residues. Germline CDR1 SGHKS, CDR2 YYEKEE (reference sequence). Trimming removed 4 bases from V and 7 bases from J; junction bases left unmatched: 10. CDR3 DNA: TGTGCCAGCAGCCGGGAGGTTGCAGGGGGTGAAAAACTGTTTTTT. The encoded protein is CASSREVAGGEKLFF. Looking up the rest from reference TRBV5-5 and TRBJ1-4 gives the full variable domain: DAGVTQSPTHLIKTRGQQVTLRCSPISGHKSVSWYQQVLGQGPQFIFQYYEKEERGRGNFPDRFSARQFPNYSSELNVNALLLGDSALYLCASSREVAGGEKLFFGSGTQLSVL.

The chain carries TRBV3-1 (or the pseudogene TRBV3-2) and TRBJ2-3; 12 nucleotides agree with TRBD2. V was clipped by 3 bases and J by 1 base; unmatched bases: 5. The germline gives CDR1 LGHDT, CDR2 YNNKEL (reference sequence). This CDR3 comprises 17 residues. CDR3 sequence reads: CASSQYPSGGGTDTQYF. CDR3 sequence (DNA): TGTGCCAGCAGCCAGTACCCTAGCGGGGGGGGCACAGATACGCAGTATTTT.

The chain joins TRBV5-5 to TRBJ1-4; no definite D call. The CDR3 length is 14 residues. Trimming took off 0 bases at V and 4 bases at J, with 7 bases between the two ends. CDR1 and CDR2 from the germline V gene are SGHKS and YYEKEE (reference sequence). CDR3 sequence (DNA): TGTGCCAGCAGCTTGGTTTGGTTTAATGAAAAACTGTTTTTT. The encoded protein is CASSLVWFNEKLFF.

V and J are TRBV6-5 and TRBJ2-1; the D is unclear. Trimming cost V 7 bases and J 1 base, with 11 bases left between them. From germline, CDR1 is MNHEY and CDR2 SVGAGI. The CDR3 sequence is 14 residues long. As DNA, the CDR3 is TGTGCCAGCATGTTACAGCAATCCTACAATGAGCAGTTCTTC. This sequence encodes CASMLQQSYNEQFF.

This clone has only a few counts. V and J are TRBV14 and TRBJ1-3; D remains unclear. CDR3 length: 15 amino acids. V lost 5 bases and J 8 bases, leaving 19 bases between the germline ends. Germline-derived CDR1 and CDR2 are SGHDN and FVKESK. The CDR3 reads CASSSSGSLSDTIYF. The CDR3 bases are TGTGCCAGCAGCTCCTCCGGGTCTCTGTCGGACACCATATATTTT. The variable domain in full, with the rest retrieved from reference TRBV14 and TRBJ1-3, is EAGVTQFPSHSVIEKGQTVTLRCDPISGHDNLYWYRRVMGKEIKFLLHFVKESKQDESGMPNNRFLAERTGGTYSTLKVQPAELEDSGVYFCASSSSGSLSDTIYFGEGSWLTVV.

This clone turned up a few times. CDR3 protein: CASSPSHGFSGANVLTF. The DNA for the CDR3 is TGTGCCAGTAGTCCTAGCCACGGGTTCTCTGGGGCCAACGTCCTGACTTTC. V usage is TRBV19 and J usage is TRBJ2-6; D is possibly TRBD2 (5 bases). The CDR3 length is 17 residues. Germline CDR1 reads LNHDA; CDR2 reads SQIVND (reference sequence). The V end lost 5 bases, the J end lost 0 bases, and 14 bases lay between the germline ends.

This clone was observed a few times. This chain links TRBV30 with TRBJ1-1, with D maybe TRBD1 (5 bases). This CDR3 has 15 amino acids. Germline CDR1 GTSNPN, CDR2 SVGIG (reference sequence). Deletions cut 0 bases from V and 3 bases from J, with 14 bases between. The CDR3 nucleotides read TGTGCCTGGAGTGTACTAGGGGCGGAGGACACTGAAGCTTTCTTT. It codes for CAWSVLGAEDTEAFF.

The rearrangement links TRBV15 to TRBJ2-1; D ambiguous. The CDR3 has 17 amino acids. The V gene's germline CDR1 is LNHNV and CDR2 YYDKDF (reference sequence). V was trimmed by 0 bases and J by 3 bases, leaving 15 bases between them. CDR3 residues: CATSRERIKTNYNEQFF. DNA of the CDR3: TGTGCCACCAGCAGAGAGAGGATAAAAACTAACTACAATGAGCAGTTCTTC. The full variable domain, its missing parts supplied by reference TRBV15 and TRBJ2-1, is DAMVIQNPRYQVTQFGKPVTLSCSQTLNHNVMYWYQQKSSQAPKLLFHYYDKDFNNEADTPDNFQSRRPNTSFCFLDIRSPGLGDTAMYLCATSRERIKTNYNEQFFGPGTRLTVL.